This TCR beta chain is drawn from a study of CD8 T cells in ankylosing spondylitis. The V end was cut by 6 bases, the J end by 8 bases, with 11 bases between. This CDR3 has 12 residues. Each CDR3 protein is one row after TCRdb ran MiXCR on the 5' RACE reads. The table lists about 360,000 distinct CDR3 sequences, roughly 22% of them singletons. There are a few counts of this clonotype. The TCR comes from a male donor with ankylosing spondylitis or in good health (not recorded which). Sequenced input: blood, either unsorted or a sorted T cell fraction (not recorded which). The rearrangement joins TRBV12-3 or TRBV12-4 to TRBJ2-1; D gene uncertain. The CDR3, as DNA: TGTGCCAGCAGCAAGGGTGGGCATGAGCAGTTCTTC. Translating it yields CASSKGGHEQFF.